What follows are 7 T cell receptor beta chains derived from one specimen sequenced in a study of shared clonotypes between healthy human individuals (TCRdb year 2020). Library construction relied on the immunoSEQ multiplex PCR assay. This is the immuneACCESS table as TCRdb keeps it, with only in-frame sequences that have V and J called. A part of the clones is gone; compared with another copy, unresolved V genes explain less than half, and the rest is unexplained. The sample profile shows roughly 1,100,000 clones; under 80% of them were found once. The top ten constitute 1.2% to 1.5% of the sample. The sequencing input was memory CD4+ T cells sorted from blood. What the cell subset or site label conveys for this sample: CD45RA-negative fraction. Every receptor here comes from a man between 18 and 35 years old in good health.

This clone showed up just once. The genes are TRBV5-1 and TRBJ2-2; D gene ambiguous. Trimming stripped 0 bases from V and 6 bases from J, with 12 bases between. The CDR3 runs 15 residues. Germline V CDR1 and CDR2: SGHRS, YFSETQ. The CDR3 protein is CASSLDPGSPGELFF. CDR3 sequence (DNA): TGCGCCAGCAGCTTGGACCCAGGTAGCCCCGGGGAGCTGTTTTTT.

This sequence joins TRBV6-5 and TRBJ1-6; maybe TRBD1 (5 bases). The CDR3 runs 16 residues. The germline V gene has CDR1 MNHEY and CDR2 SVGAGI. The germline V and J ends were trimmed by 4 bases and 5 bases, with 15 bases remaining between them. This chain's CDR3 is CASSSTHGGNNSPLHF. The CDR3 DNA follows: TGTGCCAGCAGTTCAACACACGGGGGAAATAATTCACCCCTCCACTTT.

At least ten counts were recorded for this clone. Other DNA sequences from this sample encode an identical CDR3 as well. This rearrangement joins TRBV7-8 to TRBJ1-2; a possible D gene is TRBD1 (5 bases). Deletions cut 0 bases from V and 4 bases from J, with 15 bases between. The CDR3 totals 16 residues. From germline, CDR1 is SGHVS and CDR2 FQNEAQ. The CDR3 loop reads CASSLASVGARYGYTF. CDR3 bases: TGTGCCAGCAGCTTAGCCTCGGTAGGGGCCCGCTATGGCTACACCTTC. Filled out from reference TRBV7-8 and TRBJ1-2, the complete variable domain reads GAGVSQSPRYKVAKRGQDVALRCDPISGHVSLFWYQQALGQGPEFLTYFQNEAQLDKSGLPSDRFFAERPEGSVSTLKIQRTQQEDSAVYLCASSLASVGARYGYTFGSGTRLTVV.

This clone was seen once. J is TRBJ1-2 and V is TRBV29-1; D unclear. Trimming removed 6 bases from V and 1 base from J, with 9 bases in between. Germline V gives CDR1 SQVTM, CDR2 ANQGSEA. The CDR3 loop spans 12 amino acids. The CDR3 DNA follows: TGCAGCGTCTTCTTCATTAACTATGGCTACACCTTC. This encodes CSVFFINYGYTF.

V gene TRBV27 combines with J gene TRBJ1-6; 7 positions match TRBD1. After removal of 3 bases from V and 8 bases from J, the junction contained 4 bases not matched to a gene. CDR3 size: 14 residues. CDR1 is MNHEY and CDR2 is SMNVEV in the germline V gene (reference sequence). The CDR3 region has the DNA TGTGCCAGCAGTTTCAGCAGGGGGGATTCACCCCTCCACTTT. This translates into CASSFSRGDSPLHF.

The chain joins TRBV7-9 to TRBJ2-6; D is undetermined. V was pared by 1 base and J by 0 bases, with 10 bases between. CDR1 and CDR2 (germline): SEHNR, FQNEAQ (reference sequence). CDR3 length: 17 residues. CDR3 amino acids: CASSLVLGGSGANVLTF. CDR3 coding DNA: TGTGCCAGCAGCTTAGTTCTAGGCGGCTCTGGGGCCAACGTCCTGACTTTC.

As for this clone: The sample holds other DNA sequences that translate to the same CDR3. The chain employs TRBV5-1 and TRBJ2-2; no reliable D call. The germline V gene has CDR1 SGHRS and CDR2 YFSETQ. V dropped 0 bases and J dropped 1 base, with 7 bases sitting between them. This CDR3 is built from 15 residues. For the CDR3, the DNA is TGCGCCAGCAGCTTGGATCAGGTGAACACCGGGGAGCTGTTTTTT. It yields the protein CASSLDQVNTGELFF.